The TCR beta chain under discussion was sequenced for a study of early T cells in non-severe SARS-CoV-2 infection. Study-level information: The authors sequenced bulk RNA from unsorted whole blood, leaving chains unpaired. Findings and limits, study-wide: Private and CD4 specificities were missed by VDJdb matching, skewed to anti-spike CD8.

Many counts were recorded for this clonotype. The antigen is unknown. Attachment of unique molecular identifiers was made to individual cDNA molecules. Each CDR3 protein gets one entry after TCRdb re-called the 5' RACE reads with MiXCR. The sample shows roughly 57,000 distinct CDR3 sequences, 9% to 15% of them seen only once. V shed 7 bases, J shed 7 bases, and the junction held 8 bases outside the gene matches. Germline CDR1 MNHEY, CDR2 SVGAGI. This CDR3 comprises 15 residues. This sample comprised whole blood, obtained at baseline. This sequence was found in an adult who was a healthcare worker with PCR-confirmed SARS-CoV-2 infection or an uninfected control (not recorded which). V and J are TRBV6-5 and TRBJ2-1; 12 bases match TRBD2. The CDR3 nucleotides are TGTGCCAGCACCCTGACTAGCGGGAGATGGAATGAGCAGTTCTTC. Protein: CASTLTSGRWNEQFF.